Shown below are 21 T cell receptor beta chains from a single sample sequenced in a study of T cell responses to AZD1222 COVID-19 vaccine. Here immunoSEQ multiplex PCR was the method, and the copy in TCRdb shows in-frame clones only, minus some. The sample includes under 200,000 clones, approximately 95% of them seen just once. The sequencing here drew on peripheral blood, taken on day 0 of AZD1222 vaccination. The source is an adult in good health.

The V gene is TRBV6-5, the J gene TRBJ2-1; 10 bases fit TRBD2. Germline lookup yields CDR1 MNHEY and CDR2 SVGAGI. This CDR3 is built from 14 residues. Trimming removed 6 bases from V and 6 bases from J; junction bases left unmatched: 5. As DNA, the CDR3 is TGTGCCAGCAGCCGTGCTAGCGGGGGCAATGAGCAGTTCTTC. Protein product: CASSRASGGNEQFF.

This clone was counted once. The rearrangement uses TRBV5-1 and TRBJ2-1; the match to TRBD1 covers 7 bases. CDR1 is SGHRS and CDR2 is YFSETQ in the germline V gene. This CDR3 has 19 residues. V was pared by 2 bases and J by 4 bases, with 18 bases of the junction left unmatched. The CDR3 DNA reads as TGCGCCAGCAGCTTCCCTACTGATCCTTACAGGGGCGGTTACAATGAGCAGTTCTTC. It codes for CASSFPTDPYRGGYNEQFF.

The chain employs TRBV7-9 and TRBJ2-7; TRBD1 might be the D (6 bases). With 0 bases removed from V and 8 bases from J, the gap between germline ends came to 14 bases. The CDR3 sequence is 14 residues long. Germline CDR1 and CDR2: SEHNR and FQNEAQ (reference sequence). The CDR3: CASSLAGRGGKQYF. The CDR3 DNA reads TGTGCCAGCAGCTTAGCTGGCAGGGGTGGGAAGCAGTACTTC. The full variable domain, in which reference TRBV7-9 and TRBJ2-7 provide the parts outside the CDR3, is DTGVSQNPRHKITKRGQNVTFRCDPISEHNRLYWYRQTLGQGPEFLTYFQNEAQLEKSRLLSDRFSAERPKGSFSTLEIQRTEQGDSAMYLCASSLAGRGGKQYFGPGTRLTVT.

The chain links TRBV27 to TRBJ2-7; D perhaps matches TRBD2 (6 bases). Germline CDR1 is MNHEY and CDR2 is SMNVEV (reference sequence). Trimming stripped 6 bases from V and 6 bases from J, with 15 bases between. This CDR3 has 13 amino acids. For the CDR3, the DNA is TGTGCCAGCAGCCCCGGACTACCCCTCGAGCAGTACTTC. Translating gives CASSPGLPLEQYF.

The chain has TRBV19 and TRBJ1-6, with no clear D. Germline CDR1 and CDR2: LNHDA and SQIVND (reference sequence). The CDR3 consists of 17 residues. The V end was cut by 4 bases, the J end by 0 bases, with 13 bases between. CDR3 DNA sequence: TGTGCCAGTAGTACAACATATACAAGCTCCTATAATTCACCCCTCCACTTT. Protein: CASSTTYTSSYNSPLHF.

The chain employs TRBV19 and TRBJ1-2; D is possibly TRBD1 (6 bases). Trimming cost V 10 bases and J 11 bases, with 14 bases left between them. Germline assignment: CDR1 LNHDA and CDR2 SQIVND (reference sequence). This CDR3 region has 10 residues. CDR3: CAIPRGGYTF. DNA for the CDR3: TGTGCCATCCCCAGAGGGGGGTACACCTTC. Together with reference TRBV19 and TRBJ1-2, the CDR3 gives the full variable domain: DGGITQSPKYLFRKEGQNVTLSCEQNLNHDAMYWYRQDPGQGLRLIYYSQIVNDFQKGDIAEGYSVSREKKESFPLTVTSAQKNPTAFYLCAIPRGGYTFGSGTRLTVV.

The J gene is TRBJ1-6, the V gene TRBV19, with a tentative D call TRBD1 (6 bases). This CDR3 comprises 14 residues. Germline CDR1 and CDR2: LNHDA and SQIVND (reference sequence). Trimming stripped 5 bases from V and 7 bases from J, with 12 bases between. CDR3 DNA sequence: TGTGCCAGTAGTCCGCGGACAGCGAATTCACCCCTCCACTTT. This encodes CASSPRTANSPLHF.

The V and J genes are TRBV9 and TRBJ2-1; the match to TRBD2 covers 8 bases. Germline values: CDR1 SGDLS, CDR2 YYNGEE. CDR3 length: 16 amino acids. With 4 bases clipped from V and 0 bases from J, the junction kept 6 bases outside the gene matches. The CDR3 protein is CASSLIAGSSYNEQFF. CDR3 bases: TGTGCCAGCAGCCTAATAGCGGGAAGCTCCTACAATGAGCAGTTCTTC.

The rearrangement joins TRBV5-1 to TRBJ1-1; D is uncertain. CDR1 is SGHRS and CDR2 is YFSETQ in the germline V gene. The CDR3 is 15 amino acids. V was shortened by 2 bases and J by 5 bases, with 16 bases between the two germline ends. Here the CDR3 DNA reads TGCGCCAGCAGCTTCTTCGTCTCGGCCCGGACTGAAGCTTTCTTT. Residues: CASSFFVSARTEAFF.

The rearrangement joins TRBV25-1 to TRBJ1-2; no clear D gene. CDR3 length: 12 amino acids. Germline V lookup: CDR1 MGHDK, CDR2 SYGVNS. V was trimmed by 1 base and J by 2 bases, leaving 2 bases between them. The CDR3 DNA reads as TGTGCCAGCAGTGAATCGAACTATGGCTACACCTTC. Protein product: CASSESNYGYTF.

The chain employs TRBV6-5 and TRBJ1-2, with 9 bases aligning to TRBD1. The V gene's germline CDR1 is MNHEY and CDR2 SVGAGI. The CDR3 is 13 residues long. The junction had 6 bases not matched to a gene; V was cut back by 5 bases and J by 8 bases. CDR3 loop: CASSPQGAAGYTF. DNA of the CDR3: TGTGCCAGCAGTCCACAGGGGGCCGCGGGCTACACCTTC.

This clone has a single count. This rearrangement joins TRBV7-9 to TRBJ1-2; no clear D. CDR3 length: 14 residues. Germline-derived CDR1 and CDR2 are SEHNR and FQNEAQ (reference sequence). V was shortened by 0 bases and J by 3 bases, with 8 bases between the two germline ends. The CDR3 loop reads CASSLAQMDYGYTF. CDR3 DNA: TGTGCCAGCAGCTTAGCCCAGATGGACTATGGCTACACCTTC.

This rearrangement joins TRBV28 to TRBJ2-1; D remains ambiguous. Germline loops: CDR1 MDHEN, CDR2 SYDVKM. This CDR3 is built from 12 residues. V shed 5 bases and J shed 2 bases, with 4 bases lying between them. This chain's CDR3 is CASSRPYNEQFF. CDR3 nucleotides: TGTGCCAGCAGTAGGCCCTACAATGAGCAGTTCTTC.

In its sample, this clone was seen once. The CDR3 is CASSSRRGSGLNNEQFF. The CDR3 nucleotides read TGTGCCAGCAGCTCCCGCCGAGGAAGCGGGCTTAACAATGAGCAGTTCTTC. J is TRBJ2-1 and V is TRBV7-2; D is perhaps TRBD2 (6 bases). Germline CDR1 SGHTA, CDR2 FQGNSA. The CDR3 sequence is 17 residues long. V was shortened by 4 bases and J by 5 bases, with 21 bases between the two germline ends.

The rearrangement links TRBV5-1 to TRBJ1-2; tentative D call: TRBD1 (6 bases). Germline CDR1 SGHRS, CDR2 YFSETQ. The CDR3 runs to 14 residues. Trimming removed 0 bases from V and 6 bases from J, with 12 bases in between. The CDR3 bases are TGCGCCAGCAGCTTGGACAGGGCGGAGAATGGCTACACCTTC. Protein product: CASSLDRAENGYTF.

CDR3 in amino acids: CASSLGQDTEAFF. For the CDR3, the DNA is TGTGCCAGCAGCTTAGGGCAGGACACTGAAGCTTTCTTT. The V and J genes are TRBV11-3 and TRBJ1-1; D call uncertain. Deletions cut 1 base from V and 3 bases from J, with 6 bases between. The CDR3 has 13 residues. CDR1 and CDR2 from the germline V gene are SGHNT and YENEEA.

The chain combines TRBV20-1 with TRBJ1-4; the D is unclear. V lost 5 bases to trimming and J lost 4 bases, with 14 bases between them. Germline V gene sequence: CDR1 DFQATT, CDR2 SNEGSKA (reference sequence). This CDR3 is built from 14 residues. The CDR3 nucleotides read TGCAGTGCTGGTGGACCCTCGATTAATGAAAAACTGTTTTTT. Its translation: CSAGGPSINEKLFF.

J is TRBJ1-2 and V is TRBV3-1 (or the pseudogene TRBV3-2); D not resolved. Germline lookup yields CDR1 LGHDT and CDR2 YNNKEL (reference sequence). V lost 4 bases and J 1 base, leaving 25 bases between the germline ends. The CDR3 sequence is 19 residues long. CDR3 in amino acids: CASSRLSGSVSSGNYGYTF. For the CDR3, the DNA is TGTGCCAGCAGCCGACTAAGCGGCTCGGTTTCCAGTGGTAACTATGGCTACACCTTC.

This chain links TRBV6-5 with TRBJ2-5; D tentatively fits TRBD1 or TRBD2 (5 bases each). This CDR3 is built from 14 residues. V lost 4 bases, J lost 7 bases, and 16 bases lay in between. Germline V gene data show CDR1 as MNHEY and CDR2 as SVGAGI. CDR3 amino acids: CASSSKSFGGTQYF. CDR3 bases: TGTGCCAGCAGTTCCAAGTCCTTTGGGGGGACCCAGTACTTC.

V usage is TRBV5-1 and J usage is TRBJ1-1, with TRBD1 identical over 7 bases. The CDR3 has 15 residues. Trimming removed 3 bases from V and 2 bases from J; junction bases left unmatched: 7. CDR1 is SGHRS, CDR2 YFSETQ, per germline. CDR3 nucleotide sequence: TGCGCCAGCAGCTGGAGACAGGGACGAAACACTGAAGCTTTCTTT. Protein: CASSWRQGRNTEAFF.

The rearrangement uses TRBV11-2 and TRBJ1-3; D possibly corresponds to TRBD1 (6 bases). The ends were cut back, 5 bases at V and 2 bases at J, with 13 bases in the middle. The CDR3 consists of 15 residues. Germline V gene data show CDR1 as SGHAT and CDR2 as FQNNGV. In DNA form, the CDR3 reads TGTGCCAGCAGCCCGGACAGAGGACCTGGAAACACCATATATTTT. It translates to CASSPDRGPGNTIYF.